This entry lists 18 T cell receptor beta chains sequenced from one sample in a study of CD8+ T cells in alopecia areata (dated by TCRdb to between 2018 and 2020). Library method: the immunoSEQ multiplex PCR assay. RNA was extracted from all samples and reverse transcribed into cDNA as template for TCR sequencing. TCRdb mirrors the immuneACCESS table, restricted to in-frame sequences. Some clones are absent from its copies; in checked studies, under half trace to an unresolved V gene, and the reason for the others is unknown. Recorded for this sample are 95,000 to 100,000 clones; just under 60% of them occurred a single time. The top ten clonotypes cover roughly 15% of the sample. The treatment or condition label here, explained by the study, means: oral pan-JAK inhibitor, 5-10 mg twice daily. The sample consisted of CD8+ T cells sorted from blood, taken at approximately week 60, from a patient treated with tofacitinib. Source of these receptors: a human donor with alopecia areata.

V gene TRBV18 combines with J gene TRBJ1-1; the D gene is possibly TRBD1 (5 bases). Germline values: CDR1 KGHSH, CDR2 LQKENI. Trimming took off 2 bases at V and 3 bases at J, with 7 bases between the two ends. The length of the CDR3 is 13 residues. Written as DNA, the CDR3 is TGTGCCAGCTCACCAGGGGGGGACACTGAAGCTTTCTTT. Its protein is CASSPGGDTEAFF.

J is TRBJ1-2 and V is TRBV27; weak D call: TRBD1 (6 bases). Germline CDR1 and CDR2: MNHEY and SMNVEV (reference sequence). Trimming took off 0 bases at V and 8 bases at J, with 10 bases between the two ends. This CDR3 has 13 amino acids. This CDR3 reads CASSLSGGGGYTF. CDR3 coding DNA: TGTGCCAGCAGTTTATCAGGGGGAGGAGGCTACACCTTC.

The rearrangement links TRBV13 to TRBJ2-7; D unclear. Germline V lookup: CDR1 PRHDT, CDR2 FYEKMQ (reference sequence). V was pared by 2 bases and J by 1 base, with 6 bases between. The CDR3 runs 13 residues. The CDR3 here is CASSLRLSYEQYF. The CDR3, as DNA: TGTGCCAGCAGCTTACGCCTTTCCTACGAGCAGTACTTC.

The genes are TRBV7-9 and TRBJ1-2, with a tentative D call TRBD1 (5 bases). The length of the CDR3 is 15 residues. CDR1 and CDR2 from the germline V gene are SEHNR and FQNEAQ (reference sequence). Between the trimmed V and J ends, which lost 0 bases and 2 bases, there was a span of 10 bases. The CDR3 DNA reads as TGTGCCAGCAGCTTAGCGGGACCCGCGAACTATGGCTACACCTTC. Encoded protein: CASSLAGPANYGYTF. Variable domain in full (rest from reference TRBV7-9 and TRBJ1-2): DTGVSQNPRHKITKRGQNVTFRCDPISEHNRLYWYRQTLGQGPEFLTYFQNEAQLEKSRLLSDRFSAERPKGSFSTLEIQRTEQGDSAMYLCASSLAGPANYGYTFGSGTRLTVV.

V and J are TRBV4-2 and TRBJ1-5, with D maybe TRBD1 (6 bases). CDR3 length: 15 residues. Germline CDR1 reads LGHNA; CDR2 reads YNFKEQ. V was clipped by 0 bases and J by 6 bases, with 12 bases between them. This CDR3 reads CASSQETGIPQPQHF. In nucleotides, the CDR3 is TGTGCCAGCAGCCAAGAAACAGGGATCCCTCAGCCCCAGCATTTT.

This clone has more than one count but fewer than ten. The rearrangement joins TRBV29-1 to TRBJ2-1; a possible D gene is TRBD1 (6 bases). CDR3 length: 10 amino acids. Trimming pared 8 bases from V and 9 bases from J, leaving 11 bases between. CDR1 is SQVTM and CDR2 is ANQGSEA in the germline V gene. This chain's CDR3 is CSFRGIEQFF. In DNA, the CDR3 is TGCAGCTTCAGGGGAATTGAGCAGTTCTTC.

This clone has only a few counts. The genes are TRBV9 and TRBJ1-5, with TRBD1 matching over 7 bases. The germline V gene encodes CDR1 SGDLS and CDR2 YYNGEE. The CDR3 is 14 residues long. The V and J ends lost 4 bases and 5 bases, in that order; junction bases with no gene match: 6. The CDR3 region has the DNA TGTGCCAGCAGCTCAGGGGGGATTGATCAGCCCCAGCATTTT. Amino acid sequence: CASSSGGIDQPQHF.

The V gene is TRBV30, the J gene TRBJ1-5; 9 nucleotides match TRBD1. V lost 0 bases and J lost 6; bases outside the gene matches: 3. This CDR3 is built from 14 residues. Germline assignment: CDR1 GTSNPN and CDR2 SVGIG (reference sequence). The chain's CDR3 is CAWSVGQGLQPQHF. DNA for the CDR3: TGTGCCTGGAGTGTGGGACAGGGACTTCAGCCCCAGCATTTT. Full variable domain (rest looked up from reference TRBV30 and TRBJ1-5): SQTIHQWPATLVQPVGSPLSLECTVEGTSNPNLYWYRQAAGRGLQLLFYSVGIGQISSEVPQNLSASRPQDRQFILSSKKLLLSDSGFYLCAWSVGQGLQPQHFGDGTRLSIL.

The V and J genes are TRBV6-6 and TRBJ1-5, with D possibly being TRBD1 (5 bases). CDR3 length equals 15 residues. V gave up 1 base and J gave up 1 base, with 8 bases separating them. Per the germline V gene, CDR1 is MNHNY and CDR2 is SVGAGI (reference sequence). In DNA, the CDR3 is TGTGCCAGCAGTTACTGGGACGAGAGCAATCAGCCCCAGCATTTT. Translation gives CASSYWDESNQPQHF.

The V call is TRBV7-8, the J call TRBJ2-5; possible D gene TRBD1, 6 bases. The CDR3 loop spans 11 amino acids. Trimming took 4 bases from V and 9 from J, leaving 9 bases between them. Germline V gene data show CDR1 as SGHVS and CDR2 as FQNEAQ. The DNA for the CDR3 is TGTGCCAGCAGCTCACAGGGAGCCCAGTACTTC. Translated, it gives CASSSQGAQYF. The full variable domain, with the rest looked up from reference TRBV7-8 and TRBJ2-5, is GAGVSQSPRYKVAKRGQDVALRCDPISGHVSLFWYQQALGQGPEFLTYFQNEAQLDKSGLPSDRFFAERPEGSVSTLKIQRTQQEDSAVYLCASSSQGAQYFGPGTRLLVL.

V gene TRBV10-3 combines with J gene TRBJ1-1, with a possible D match to TRBD1 (6 bases). This CDR3 is built from 11 residues. V lost 3 bases to trimming and J lost 11 bases, with 10 bases between them. Germline V CDR1 and CDR2: ENHRY, SYGVKD. The CDR3 DNA is TGTGCCATCAGTGACCTAGGGGGGGCTTTCTTT. Amino acids: CAISDLGGAFF.

This chain joins TRBV27 and TRBJ2-1; TRBD2 matches at 9 bases. The junction had 4 bases not matched to a gene; V was cut back by 8 bases and J by 2 bases. The CDR3 covers 14 residues. CDR1 and CDR2 (germline): MNHEY, SMNVEV (reference sequence). The DNA for the CDR3 is TGTGCCAGCGGGGGCGGGGGGGCCTACAATGAGCAGTTCTTC. Amino acid sequence: CASGGGGAYNEQFF.

The chain is built from TRBV29-1 and TRBJ2-1, with D perhaps assigned TRBD1 or TRBD2 (5 bases each). The V and J ends lost 8 bases and 2 bases respectively, with 16 bases between them. The V gene's germline CDR1 is SQVTM and CDR2 ANQGSEA. The CDR3 consists of 14 residues. The CDR3 coding sequence is TGCAGCAAGGCCGGGACCGATACCTACAATGAGCAGTTCTTC. Its protein product is CSKAGTDTYNEQFF.

This clone has a handful of counts. The V call is TRBV7-9, the J call TRBJ1-1, with 8 bases lining up with TRBD1. Germline CDR1 is SEHNR and CDR2 is FQNEAQ (reference sequence). This CDR3 spans 15 amino acids. V lost 3 bases and J lost 1; bases outside the gene matches: 4. CDR3 loop: CASSFPTGGNTEAFF. The CDR3 DNA reads TGTGCCAGCAGCTTCCCCACAGGGGGGAACACTGAAGCTTTCTTT. Variable domain in full (rest from reference TRBV7-9 and TRBJ1-1): DTGVSQNPRHKITKRGQNVTFRCDPISEHNRLYWYRQTLGQGPEFLTYFQNEAQLEKSRLLSDRFSAERPKGSFSTLEIQRTEQGDSAMYLCASSFPTGGNTEAFFGQGTRLTVV.

This clone has only one observation. This sequence joins TRBV13 and TRBJ2-1; 10 positions match TRBD2. Trimming cost V 3 bases and J 8 bases; bases outside gene matches: 7. The CDR3 is 15 residues long. Germline loops: CDR1 PRHDT, CDR2 FYEKMQ (reference sequence). Here the CDR3 DNA reads TGTGCCAGCAGCTTCTCTAGCGGGGGCCTGCATGAGCAGTTCTTC. It is translated as CASSFSSGGLHEQFF.

The rearrangement joins TRBV5-1 to TRBJ2-3, with 7 positions matching TRBD1. The CDR3 loop spans 15 amino acids. V was clipped by 2 bases and J by 1 base; unmatched bases: 4. Per germline, CDR1 SGHRS and CDR2 YFSETQ. This CDR3 is CASSFRDRGTDTQYF. The CDR3 DNA reads as TGCGCCAGCAGCTTCCGGGACAGAGGCACAGATACGCAGTATTTT.

A few counts support this clone. The gene calls are TRBV6-5 and TRBJ1-2; no clear D. Looked up from germline, CDR1 is MNHEY and CDR2 is SVGAGI. Deletions cut 0 bases from V and 2 bases from J, with 13 bases between. This CDR3 comprises 16 residues. This chain's CDR3 is CASSYSAGRGNYGYTF. DNA for the CDR3: TGTGCCAGCAGTTACTCGGCTGGCAGAGGGAACTATGGCTACACCTTC.

The sample holds a few counts of this clone. This rearrangement joins TRBV7-9 to TRBJ1-4; D ambiguous. The germline V gene encodes CDR1 SEHNR and CDR2 FQNEAQ (reference sequence). V dropped 4 bases and J dropped 3 bases, with 9 bases sitting between them. This CDR3 region has 14 residues. The CDR3 DNA reads as TGTGCCAGCAGCTCGAAGGAGGCTAATGAAAAACTGTTTTTT. The encoded protein is CASSSKEANEKLFF.